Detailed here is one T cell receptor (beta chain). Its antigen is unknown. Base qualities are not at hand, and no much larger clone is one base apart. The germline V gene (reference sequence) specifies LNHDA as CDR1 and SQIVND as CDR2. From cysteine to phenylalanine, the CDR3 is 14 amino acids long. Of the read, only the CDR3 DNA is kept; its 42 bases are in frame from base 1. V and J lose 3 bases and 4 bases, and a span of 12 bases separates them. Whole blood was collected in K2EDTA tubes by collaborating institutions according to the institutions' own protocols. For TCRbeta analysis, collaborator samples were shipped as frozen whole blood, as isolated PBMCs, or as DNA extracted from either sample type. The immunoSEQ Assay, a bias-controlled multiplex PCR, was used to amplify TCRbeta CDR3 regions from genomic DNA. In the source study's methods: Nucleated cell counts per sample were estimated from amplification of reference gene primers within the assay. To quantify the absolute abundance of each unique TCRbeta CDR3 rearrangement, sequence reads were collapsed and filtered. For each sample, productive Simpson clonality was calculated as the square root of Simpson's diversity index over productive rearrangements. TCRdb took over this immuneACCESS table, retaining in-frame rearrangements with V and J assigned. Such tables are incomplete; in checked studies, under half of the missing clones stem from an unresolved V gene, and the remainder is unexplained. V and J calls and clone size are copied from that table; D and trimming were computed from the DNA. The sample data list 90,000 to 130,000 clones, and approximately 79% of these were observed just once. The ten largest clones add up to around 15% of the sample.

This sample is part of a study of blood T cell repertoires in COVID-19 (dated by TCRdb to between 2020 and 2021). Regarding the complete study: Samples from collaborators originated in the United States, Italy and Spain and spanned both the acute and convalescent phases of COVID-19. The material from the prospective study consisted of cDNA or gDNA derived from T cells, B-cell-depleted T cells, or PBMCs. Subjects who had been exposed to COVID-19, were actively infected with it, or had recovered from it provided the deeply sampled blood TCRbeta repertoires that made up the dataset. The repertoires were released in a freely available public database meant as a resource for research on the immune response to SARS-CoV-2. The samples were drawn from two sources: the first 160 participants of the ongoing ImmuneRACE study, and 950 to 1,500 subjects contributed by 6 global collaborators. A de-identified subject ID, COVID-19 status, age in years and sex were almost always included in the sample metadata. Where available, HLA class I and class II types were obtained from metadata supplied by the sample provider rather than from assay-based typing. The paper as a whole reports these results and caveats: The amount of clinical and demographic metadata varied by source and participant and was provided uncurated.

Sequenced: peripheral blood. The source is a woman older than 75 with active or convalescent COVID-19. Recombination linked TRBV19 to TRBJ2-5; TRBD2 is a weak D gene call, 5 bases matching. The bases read TGTGCCAGTAGTATCACTAGTGGCGTAGAGACCCAGTACTTC. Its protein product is CASSITSGVETQYF.